The TCR beta chain under discussion was sequenced for a study of beta chain features in type 1 diabetes. Study-level results: Sampled from patients, naive, central memory and Treg TCRB repertoires appeared more similar than those sampled from healthy donors. Insertions were fewer and deletions more numerous at VDJ junctions in type 1 diabetes patients. The question of HLA type influencing TCRB rearrangement was one that remained unresolved here. There was a moderate but significant shortening of TCRB CDR3s in all four CD4+ subsets of Type 1 diabetes patients.

Trimming stripped 1 base from V and 3 bases from J, with 4 bases between. From germline, CDR1 is LGHNT and CDR2 FRNRAP. The CDR3 covers 14 residues. For this clone: Its cognate antigen is unknown.

Since all of the isolated RNA was reverse transcribed, expressed TCRB transcripts were what got sequenced. Using immunoSEQ multiplex PCR, the repertoire was profiled, and TCRdb retains in-frame clones only, with some absent. This sample has 150,000 or so clones, with 7.5% to 9.5% found just once. The rearrangement uses TRBV12-5 and TRBJ2-6, with D hard to call. This clonotype was obtained from a woman in her late teens or twenties with type 1 diabetes. Material for sequencing was central memory CD4+ T cells from blood. CDR3 sequence: CASGLAGGANVLTF. The CDR3, as DNA: TGTGCTAGTGGTTTGGCGGGTGGGGCCAACGTCCTGACTTTC.